The entry that follows covers one T cell receptor (beta chain) sequence. Its antigen is unidentified. Germline and junction disagree at one end, which may indicate a read error. The data originate from a study of tumor-infiltrating lymphocytes in primary liver carcinoma. Whole-study context: Tumor stage was T1-T3 N0M0, and tumor size was roughly 4 to 10 cm across. Study-wide results and limits: Tumor-adjacent and tumor-blood pairs shared a smaller degree of overlap than tumor region pairs.

Germline lookup yields CDR1 SGHAT and CDR2 FQNNGV. This CDR3 region has 16 residues. The tissue used was unsorted bulk material of roughly 17-34 mg. RNA and DNA were co-extracted from it with the AllPrep DNA/RNA mini kit. Subjects presented with primary liver carcinoma managed by surgical resection. Total RNA amounting to roughly 480 ng was the source from which TCR beta cDNA was made with a constant-region primer. Investigators got TCR beta libraries out of three nested multiplex PCR rounds, done with slightly modified ARM-PCR. TRBV1-TRBV30 forward primers paired with a C-beta reverse primer were used in the first two PCR rounds, which ran roughly 9 cycles each. In TCRdb, the multiplex PCR reads were re-called with MiXCR into one record per CDR3 protein. Of 85,000 to 100,000 distinct CDR3 sequences listed, less than 75% are singletons.

This TCR was sampled from a man aged 35-49 years with primary liver carcinoma and hepatitis B virus infection. Sequenced: tumor-adjacent normal liver tissue. The chain combines TRBV11-2 with TRBJ2-2; 9 bases are a match to TRBD2. The CDR3 DNA is TGTGCCAGGAGCTTAGTGGCGCTAGCGGGAACCGGGGAGCTGTATTTC. This translates into CARSLVALAGTGELYF.